The 13 T cell receptor beta chains below were found in one sample sequenced in a study of naive and memory T cell subsets. Study-wide results and caveats: Especially in CD8 cells, naive repertoires contained a few larger clonotypes, possibly CD45RA-re-expressing memory cells.

Antigens of these TCRs are unknown. Two oligonucleotides, mixed equimolar, formed the beta constant-region primer covering TRBC1 and TRBC2. Nested alpha and beta constant-region primers with the SP2 primer drove four PCR rounds on ligated cDNA. TCRdb re-analysed the UMI-ligation and nested PCR reads in MiXCR, keeping a single row per CDR3 protein. Altogether about 150,000 distinct CDR3 sequences are present, 20% to 25% being singletons, with the ten largest covering about 0.11%. The sequenced sample consisted of naive CD4+ T cells from blood. These TCRs come from a human donor in good health.

The rearrangement links TRBV28 to TRBJ2-5; 10 nucleotides align to TRBD2. V trimming: 1 base; J trimming: 5 bases; junction bases outside the gene matches: 7. Germline CDR1 is MDHEN and CDR2 is SYDVKM. The CDR3 runs 16 residues. DNA of the CDR3: TGTGCCAGCAGTTTATTGAGCGGGAGGGCCCGTGAGACCCAGTACTTC. It translates to CASSLLSGRARETQYF.

The CDR3 sequence is CASSPGENYQETQYF. The CDR3 DNA reads TGTGCCAGCAGTCCCGGGGAGAACTACCAAGAGACCCAGTACTTC. The chain couples TRBV12-3 or TRBV12-4 to TRBJ2-5; D perhaps matches TRBD2 (5 bases). V was clipped by 5 bases and J by 0 bases, with 13 bases between them. The CDR3 spans 15 residues.

The chain links TRBV13 to TRBJ2-3; TRBD1 matches 7 bases. There are 15 residues in the CDR3. CDR1 and CDR2 from the germline V gene are PRHDT and FYEKMQ (reference sequence). After removal of 5 bases from V and 2 bases from J, the junction contained 7 bases not matched to a gene. CDR3 region: CASSRTGVLTDTQYF. CDR3 DNA sequence: TGTGCCAGCAGCCGAACAGGGGTACTCACAGATACGCAGTATTTT.

J is TRBJ2-7 and V is TRBV7-2, with D perhaps TRBD2 (6 bases). The CDR3 has 16 amino acids. V lost 0 bases and J 9 bases, leaving 21 bases between the germline ends. CDR1 and CDR2 (germline): SGHTA, FQGNSA. For the CDR3, the DNA is TGTGCCAGCAGCTTAGCGGATTCTAGCGTGGTGAACCGGCAGTACTTC. Translated, it gives CASSLADSSVVNRQYF.

The chain links TRBV7-2 to TRBJ2-5, with D possibly being TRBD1 or TRBD2 (5 bases each). Between the trimmed V and J ends, which lost 0 bases and 9 bases, there was a span of 26 bases. The CDR3 is made up of 18 amino acids. The V gene's germline CDR1 is SGHTA and CDR2 FQGNSA. The DNA for the CDR3 is TGTGCCAGCAGCTTAGCGCTGGGTGCTAGCCGGCAGGGATGGGCCCAGTACTTC. Protein: CASSLALGASRQGWAQYF. The variable domain in full, completed from reference TRBV7-2 and TRBJ2-5, reads GAGVSQSPSNKVTEKGKDVELRCDPISGHTALYWYRQSLGQGLEFLIYFQGNSAPDKSGLPSDRFSAERTGGSVSTLTIQRTQQEDSAVYLCASSLALGASRQGWAQYFGPGTRLLVL.

This clonotype was seen a few times. V is TRBV4-1 and J is TRBJ1-6; D is unclear. CDR1 is MGHRA and CDR2 is YSYEKL in the germline V gene. The CDR3 is 15 amino acids. Between the trimmed V and J ends, which lost 2 bases and 4 bases, there was a span of 9 bases. The chain's CDR3 is CASSQFLSYNSPLHF. Here the CDR3 DNA reads TGCGCCAGCAGCCAATTCTTATCTTATAATTCACCCCTCCACTTT.

The table lists this clonotype with many counts. The chain carries TRBV7-6 and TRBJ2-1; TRBD1 matches 7 bases. Looked up from germline, CDR1 is SGHVS and CDR2 is FNYEAQ. This CDR3 spans 16 amino acids. With 0 bases clipped from V and 3 bases from J, the junction kept 5 bases outside the gene matches. The DNA of the CDR3 is TGTGCCAGCAGCTTAGCTACAGGGGTTCGCTACAATGAGCAGTTCTTC. Amino acids: CASSLATGVRYNEQFF.

The rearrangement links TRBV7-2 to TRBJ1-2; the D gene is possibly TRBD1 (5 bases). CDR1 is SGHTA and CDR2 is FQGNSA in the germline V gene. The CDR3 loop spans 15 amino acids. V was shortened by 5 bases and J by 8 bases, with 21 bases between the two germline ends. CDR3 in DNA: TGTGCCAGCAGCCCGGGGCGGCAGTCCCCAATAGGCTACACCTTC. As protein: CASSPGRQSPIGYTF.

This chain joins TRBV5-1 and TRBJ1-1; no clear D. V was cut by 0 bases and J by 7 bases, with 10 bases left in between. In germline, CDR1 is SGHRS, CDR2 YFSETQ. The CDR3 is made up of 13 amino acids. CDR3 sequence reads: CASSLASAVEAFF. CDR3 DNA: TGCGCCAGCAGCTTGGCCTCGGCAGTTGAAGCTTTCTTT. Combining the CDR3 with reference TRBV5-1 and TRBJ1-1 gives the whole variable domain KAGVTQTPRYLIKTRGQQVTLSCSPISGHRSVSWYQQTPGQGLQFLFEYFSETQRNKGNFPGRFSGRQFSNSRSEMNVSTLELGDSALYLCASSLASAVEAFFGQGTRLTVV.

The rearrangement links TRBV7-9 to TRBJ2-4, with TRBD1 matching 7 bases. Germline assignment: CDR1 SEHNR and CDR2 FQNEAQ (reference sequence). V lost 1 base, J lost 1 base, and 10 bases stayed unmatched. The CDR3 is 18 residues long. In DNA form, the CDR3 reads TGTGCCAGCAGCTTAGTAGCCCTAACAGGGGAGGCCAAAAACATTCAGTACTTC. It codes for CASSLVALTGEAKNIQYF.

This chain uses TRBV14 with TRBJ2-7; 12 nucleotides agree with TRBD2. V shed 6 bases, J shed 6 bases, and the junction held 12 bases outside the gene matches. CDR1 and CDR2 (germline): SGHDN, FVKESK. This CDR3 has 16 residues. The CDR3 DNA reads as TGTGCCAGCAGAGAATCCGGGACTAGCGGGTGGAGCGAGCAGTACTTC. It is translated as CASRESGTSGWSEQYF.

This clonotype has just a few counts. V usage is TRBV20-1 and J usage is TRBJ1-5; D is ambiguous. Germline values: CDR1 DFQATT, CDR2 SNEGSKA (reference sequence). Trimming stripped 3 bases from V and 1 base from J, with 4 bases between. The length of the CDR3 is 12 residues. CDR3 sequence (DNA): TGCAGTGCTAGTACGAGCAATCAGCCCCAGCATTTT. This translates into CSASTSNQPQHF.

In its sample, this clonotype was seen many times. V and J are TRBV29-1 and TRBJ2-3, with 9 bases matching TRBD1. CDR3 length: 12 residues. The ends lost 6 bases at V and 8 bases at J; junction bases unmatched: 6. Germline V gene lookup returns CDR1 SQVTM and CDR2 ANQGSEA. Written as DNA, the CDR3 is TGCAGCGTCGGGACAGGGAGGGGTACGCAGTATTTT. Protein product: CSVGTGRGTQYF.